This entry concerns a single T cell receptor beta chain. Antigen unknown. Expressed TCRB transcripts were sequenced after all isolated RNA was converted to cDNA. The assay was immunoSEQ multiplex PCR, and TCRdb's table has in-frame clones only and misses some. In the table there are roughly 500,000 clones, roughly 10% of which are singletons. Donors underwent one heparinised blood draw, about 0.12 L on average. Populations isolated by sorting all had purity greater than 95%. The V end was cut by 1 base, the J end by 5 bases, with 12 bases between. CDR1 SEHNR and CDR2 FQNEAQ come from the germline V gene (reference sequence). CDR3 length: 15 amino acids. This entry is derived from a study of beta chain features in type 1 diabetes. General study findings and limits: VDJ junctions in type 1 diabetes patients carried more deletions and fewer insertions.

The source material was naive CD4+ T cells from blood. This clonotype was obtained from a woman between 18 and 30 years old in good health. The J gene is TRBJ2-1, the V gene TRBV7-9; D remains unclear. CDR3 sequence reads: CASSLGEGLDNEQFF. CDR3 DNA sequence: TGTGCCAGCAGCTTAGGCGAAGGGTTGGACAATGAGCAGTTCTTC.